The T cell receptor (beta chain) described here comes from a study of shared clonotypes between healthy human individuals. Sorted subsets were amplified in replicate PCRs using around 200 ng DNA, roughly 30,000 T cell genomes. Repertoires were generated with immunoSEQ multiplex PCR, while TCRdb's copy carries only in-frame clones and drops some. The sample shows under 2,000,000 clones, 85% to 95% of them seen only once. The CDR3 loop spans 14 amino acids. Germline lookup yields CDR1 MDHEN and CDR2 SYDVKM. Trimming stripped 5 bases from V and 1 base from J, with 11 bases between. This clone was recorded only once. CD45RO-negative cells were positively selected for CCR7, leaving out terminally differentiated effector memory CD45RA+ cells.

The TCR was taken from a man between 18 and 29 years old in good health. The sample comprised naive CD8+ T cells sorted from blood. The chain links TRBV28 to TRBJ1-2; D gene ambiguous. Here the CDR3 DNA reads TGTGCCAGCAGTCGTTTCGACAATAACTATGGCTACACCTTC. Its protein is CASSRFDNNYGYTF.